This is a list of T cell receptor beta chains from one sample in a study of blood T cell repertoires in COVID-19. The method was immunoSEQ multiplex PCR; TCRdb's version includes in-frame clones alone and lacks a portion of them. The data contain roughly 200,000 clones, 80% to 90% of them singletons. What was sequenced was peripheral blood. The origin of the receptors is a woman aged 18-30 years who had recovered from COVID-19. Each CDR3 is given with its conserved first and last residue. The order of the fields is V gene, D gene, J gene, clone size, CDR3 DNA, CDR3 protein. D genes are given only for firm matches. Size values are once, few and many counts, or a class for expanded clones, and some rows have none.

v_gene: TRBV28; d_gene: -; j_gene: TRBJ1-3; abundance: -; CDR3nt: TGTGCCAGCAGTTACTCTTACGGAAACACCATATATTTT; CDR3aa: CASSYSYGNTIYF
v_gene: TRBV7-9; d_gene: -; j_gene: TRBJ1-5; abundance: -; CDR3nt: TGTGCCAGCAGCTTTGGTCAGGGGAGTCAGCCCCAGCATTTT; CDR3aa: CASSFGQGSQPQHF
v_gene: TRBV18; d_gene: -; j_gene: TRBJ2-7; abundance: -; CDR3nt: TGTGCCAGCTCACCTGACAGCTACGAGCAGTACTTC; CDR3aa: CASSPDSYEQYF
v_gene: TRBV7-2; d_gene: -; j_gene: TRBJ1-4; abundance: -; CDR3nt: TGTGCCAGCAGCTTGACAGCCCTTAATGAAAAACTGTTTTTT; CDR3aa: CASSLTALNEKLFF
v_gene: TRBV19; d_gene: -; j_gene: TRBJ1-1; abundance: -; CDR3nt: TGTGCCAGTAGTATCTCAAATATTCGCAGGGACACTGAAGCTTTCTTT; CDR3aa: CASSISNIRRDTEAFF
v_gene: TRBV6-4; d_gene: -; j_gene: TRBJ2-1; abundance: -; CDR3nt: TGTGCCAGCAGTGACTCTTACAGTAATGAGCAGTTCTTC; CDR3aa: CASSDSYSNEQFF
v_gene: TRBV5-1; d_gene: -; j_gene: TRBJ2-6; abundance: -; CDR3nt: TGCGCCAGCAGGGACTCCTCTGGGGCCAACGTCCTGACTTTC; CDR3aa: CASRDSSGANVLTF
v_gene: TRBV11-2; d_gene: -; j_gene: TRBJ1-1; abundance: -; CDR3nt: TGTGCCAGCAGCTTGGGGGCAGTCTTCTCGGGGAACACTGAAGCTTTCTTT; CDR3aa: CASSLGAVFSGNTEAFF
v_gene: TRBV3-1/TRBV3-2; d_gene: -; j_gene: TRBJ1-1; abundance: -; CDR3nt: TGTGCCAGCAGCCAAGGAGGCCAATGGACTGAAGCTTTCTTT; CDR3aa: CASSQGGQWTEAFF
v_gene: TRBV29-1; d_gene: TRBD1; j_gene: TRBJ1-1; abundance: -; CDR3nt: TGCAGCGTGGGACAGGGGAGAAACACTGAAGCTTTCTTT; CDR3aa: CSVGQGRNTEAFF
v_gene: TRBV6-9; d_gene: TRBD1; j_gene: TRBJ2-1; abundance: -; CDR3nt: TGTGCCAGCAGTCCAATCAGGGACAGGAAAGGGTACAATGAGCAGTTCTTC; CDR3aa: CASSPIRDRKGYNEQFF
v_gene: TRBV20-1; d_gene: -; j_gene: TRBJ1-1; abundance: -; CDR3nt: TGCAGTGATGGGCGGAACACTGAAGCTTTCTTT; CDR3aa: CSDGRNTEAFF
v_gene: TRBV4-1; d_gene: TRBD1; j_gene: TRBJ1-1; abundance: once; CDR3nt: TGCGCCAGCAGCCCAACTCCGGGACAGAAGAACACTGAAGCTTTCTTT; CDR3aa: CASSPTPGQKNTEAFF
v_gene: TRBV3-1/TRBV3-2; d_gene: -; j_gene: TRBJ2-3; abundance: -; CDR3nt: TGTGCCAGCAGCCAAGATGGAGGGTTAGGAGATACGCAGTATTTT; CDR3aa: CASSQDGGLGDTQYF
v_gene: TRBV9; d_gene: TRBD2; j_gene: TRBJ2-2; abundance: -; CDR3nt: TGTGCCTCCTCAAGCGGGAGGGATCCCGGGGAGCTGTTTTTT; CDR3aa: CASSSGRDPGELFF
v_gene: TRBV7-6; d_gene: -; j_gene: TRBJ2-3; abundance: -; CDR3nt: TGTGCCAGCAGCTTATTGGGGCCATCAGCCTCGAGGGATACGCAGTATTTT; CDR3aa: CASSLLGPSASRDTQYF
v_gene: TRBV14; d_gene: -; j_gene: TRBJ1-2; abundance: -; CDR3nt: TGTGCCAGCGGTCGCGGGTGGGACTATGGCTACACCTTC; CDR3aa: CASGRGWDYGYTF
v_gene: TRBV19; d_gene: TRBD1; j_gene: TRBJ2-7; abundance: -; CDR3nt: TGTGCCAGTAGTATAGCCCGGGACAGGGGTTACTACGAGCAGTACTTC; CDR3aa: CASSIARDRGYYEQYF
v_gene: TRBV3-1/TRBV3-2; d_gene: TRBD2; j_gene: TRBJ2-3; abundance: -; CDR3nt: TGTGCCAGCAGCAAACTAGCGGGGGGGATCACAGATACGCAGTATTTT; CDR3aa: CASSKLAGGITDTQYF
v_gene: TRBV9; d_gene: TRBD2; j_gene: TRBJ2-3; abundance: -; CDR3nt: TGTGCCAGCAGCCCAGCGGGGGGGTTTAGCAGCACAGATACGCAGTATTTT; CDR3aa: CASSPAGGFSSTDTQYF
v_gene: TRBV19; d_gene: TRBD1; j_gene: TRBJ2-1; abundance: -; CDR3nt: TGTGCCAGTAGGCCCGACAGGGGGCATTTCTCCTACAATGAGCAGTTCTTC; CDR3aa: CASRPDRGHFSYNEQFF
v_gene: TRBV6-5; d_gene: TRBD1; j_gene: TRBJ1-5; abundance: -; CDR3nt: TGTGCCAGCAGTTCACCGGGACAGGGTAGCAATCAGCCCCAGCATTTT; CDR3aa: CASSSPGQGSNQPQHF
v_gene: TRBV9; d_gene: -; j_gene: TRBJ2-3; abundance: -; CDR3nt: TGTGCCAGCAGCGTAAGGAGTTCAGATACGCAGTATTTT; CDR3aa: CASSVRSSDTQYF
v_gene: TRBV19; d_gene: TRBD2; j_gene: TRBJ2-7; abundance: -; CDR3nt: TGTGCCAGTAGTATAACTAGCGGGGGCCCTACCCCCTACGAGCAGTACTTC; CDR3aa: CASSITSGGPTPYEQYF
v_gene: TRBV28; d_gene: -; j_gene: TRBJ1-4; abundance: -; CDR3nt: TGTGCCAGCAGTCCCAACAGGGTACTGTTTTTT; CDR3aa: CASSPNRVLFF
v_gene: TRBV6-1; d_gene: TRBD2; j_gene: TRBJ2-3; abundance: -; CDR3nt: TGTGCCAGCAGTGAACGGGGGGGTCAAGATACGCAGTATTTT; CDR3aa: CASSERGGQDTQYF
v_gene: TRBV7-8; d_gene: TRBD1; j_gene: TRBJ1-6; abundance: -; CDR3nt: TGTGCCAGCAGCTTAGAAGGGACAGGAGAGTTACCCCTCCACTTT; CDR3aa: CASSLEGTGELPLHF
v_gene: TRBV18; d_gene: -; j_gene: TRBJ1-2; abundance: -; CDR3nt: TGTGCCAGCTCACCACGAGCTAACTATGGCTACACCTTC; CDR3aa: CASSPRANYGYTF
v_gene: TRBV5-1; d_gene: TRBD2; j_gene: TRBJ2-5; abundance: -; CDR3nt: TGCGCCAGCAGCTTGGTAGTGTCTAGCGGGATAGAGACCCAGTACTTC; CDR3aa: CASSLVVSSGIETQYF
v_gene: TRBV7-2; d_gene: -; j_gene: TRBJ1-5; abundance: -; CDR3nt: TGTGCCAGCAGCCCACCGGGACTTTTCAATCAGCCCCAGCATTTT; CDR3aa: CASSPPGLFNQPQHF
v_gene: TRBV24-1; d_gene: -; j_gene: TRBJ2-2; abundance: -; CDR3nt: TGTGCCACCAGTGTGGAGGGGGCGGGCACCGGGGAGCTGTTTTTT; CDR3aa: CATSVEGAGTGELFF
v_gene: TRBV6-1; d_gene: -; j_gene: TRBJ2-5; abundance: few; CDR3nt: TGTGCCAGCAGTGAATCCCGACAGGTACAAGAGACCCAGTACTTC; CDR3aa: CASSESRQVQETQYF
v_gene: TRBV2; d_gene: TRBD1; j_gene: TRBJ2-3; abundance: -; CDR3nt: TGTGCCAGCAGGTATGACAGGGGAAGCACAGATACGCAGTATTTT; CDR3aa: CASRYDRGSTDTQYF